The 25 T cell receptor beta chains below were found in one sample sequenced in a study of blood T cell repertoires in COVID-19. The data were produced by immunoSEQ multiplex PCR, yet TCRdb's version contains in-frame clones alone and is incomplete. The sample lists 100,000 to 130,000 clones; 71% were seen once. The sequencing input was peripheral blood. These receptors all stem from a woman in her thirties or forties with acute or convalescent COVID-19.

V and J are TRBV12-3 or TRBV12-4 and TRBJ2-3; D is perhaps TRBD2 (5 bases). CDR3 size: 13 residues. The V end was cut by 3 bases, the J end by 4 bases, with 8 bases between. CDR3 protein: CASSLVAPDTQYF. The CDR3, as DNA: TGTGCCAGCAGTTTGGTAGCGCCAGATACGCAGTATTTT.

The chain carries TRBV13 and TRBJ2-1, with unresolved D. This CDR3 contains 14 residues. Germline CDR1 reads PRHDT; CDR2 reads FYEKMQ (reference sequence). V was clipped by 6 bases and J by 5 bases, with 14 bases between them. The CDR3 protein is CASSPSRVDNEQFF. The CDR3, as DNA: TGTGCCAGCAGTCCCTCGCGAGTGGACAATGAGCAGTTCTTC.

For the CDR3, the DNA is TGTGCCAGCAGCATCAGGACAGATTATGGCTACACCTTC. Encoded protein: CASSIRTDYGYTF. The chain links TRBV7-2 to TRBJ1-2, with D possibly being TRBD1 (6 bases). Germline CDR1 SGHTA, CDR2 FQGNSA. Trimming removed 5 bases at V and 5 bases at J, with 12 bases between. This CDR3 spans 13 amino acids.

Turning to this clone: A junction boundary mismatches the germline segment, possibly from a read error. The rearrangement joins TRBV14 to TRBJ1-2; D possibly corresponds to TRBD1 (6 bases). In germline, CDR1 is SGHDN, CDR2 FVKESK. The CDR3 consists of 13 residues. CDR3 DNA sequence: TGTGCCAGCAGACAACAGGGTAACTCTGGCTACACCTTC. Amino acids: CASRQQGNSGYTF.

A few counts support this clone. The gene calls are TRBV12-5 and TRBJ1-2, with 9 bases fitting TRBD1. CDR1 and CDR2 (germline): LGHNT, FRNRAP. The CDR3 covers 17 residues. Trimming at V came to 4 bases and at J to 7 bases, leaving 16 bases not matched to a gene. The CDR3, as DNA: TGTGCTAGTGGTTCCACTCTCCCCGGGACAGGGTCCTCTGGCTACACCTTC. Encoded protein: CASGSTLPGTGSSGYTF.

This rearrangement joins TRBV19 to TRBJ1-5; perhaps TRBD1 as D (6 bases). V lost 6 bases, J lost 6 bases, and 18 bases lay in between. The CDR3 covers 15 residues. Germline lookup yields CDR1 LNHDA and CDR2 SQIVND (reference sequence). The CDR3 protein is CASRSDTGRGQPQHF. The CDR3 DNA reads TGTGCCAGTAGATCCGACACAGGGCGCGGTCAGCCCCAGCATTTT.

This clone was seen more than once but under ten times. V is TRBV19 and J is TRBJ1-5; D not certain. V lost 1 base to trimming and J lost 2 bases, with 9 bases between them. The CDR3 covers 15 residues. CDR1 LNHDA and CDR2 SQIVND come from the germline V gene (reference sequence). The CDR3 DNA is TGTGCCAGTAGTATAGGAGGGCTGGGCAATCAGCCCCAGCATTTT. It codes for CASSIGGLGNQPQHF.

Only a few counts were recorded for this clone. The genes are TRBV5-4 and TRBJ1-2; weak D call: TRBD1 (6 bases). The V gene lost 4 bases and the J gene lost 6 bases, with 16 bases spanning the gap. Germline V gene lookup returns CDR1 SGHNT and CDR2 YYREEE (reference sequence). There are 14 residues in the CDR3. The CDR3 sequence: CASSQGTRGDGYTF. The CDR3 bases are TGTGCCAGCAGCCAGGGGACCAGGGGTGATGGCTACACCTTC.

V is TRBV7-6 and J is TRBJ2-1; 10 positions match TRBD2. Trimming removed 6 bases from V and 4 bases from J; junction bases left unmatched: 6. Germline-derived CDR1 and CDR2 are SGHVS and FNYEAQ. CDR3 length equals 15 residues. The CDR3 sequence is CASSPTSGAYNEQFF. CDR3 nucleotides: TGTGCCAGCAGTCCAACTAGCGGGGCTTACAATGAGCAGTTCTTC.

J is TRBJ1-2 and V is TRBV15, with 9 bases aligning to TRBD1. Germline CDR1 reads LNHNV; CDR2 reads YYDKDF (reference sequence). This CDR3 comprises 14 residues. Losses at the gene ends were 4 bases for V and 6 bases for J; bases not matched to a gene: 6. The CDR3 loop reads CATSKRDRADGYTF. In nucleotides, the CDR3 is TGTGCCACCAGCAAACGGGACAGGGCTGATGGCTACACCTTC.

This clone was seen only once. J is TRBJ2-3 and V is TRBV7-2; a possible D gene is TRBD1 (5 bases). The CDR3 covers 13 residues. V was clipped by 1 base and J by 6 bases, with 8 bases between them. In germline, CDR1 is SGHTA, CDR2 FQGNSA. This chain's CDR3 is CASSLGPGDTQYF. Here the CDR3 DNA reads TGTGCCAGCAGCTTAGGCCCAGGGGATACGCAGTATTTT.

The chain uses TRBV6-1 and TRBJ1-2; possible D gene TRBD1, 6 bases. Trimming removed 1 base at V and 4 bases at J, with 16 bases between. The CDR3 is made up of 16 amino acids. Germline V gene sequence: CDR1 MNHNS, CDR2 SASEGT. The CDR3 bases are TGTGCCAGCAGTGAAGTCGGACAGACCAATAGCTATGGCTACACCTTC. This sequence encodes CASSEVGQTNSYGYTF.

The table lists this clone with many counts. J is TRBJ2-3 and V is TRBV2, with TRBD1 identical over 9 bases. V lost 7 bases, J lost 5 bases, and 4 bases stayed unmatched. Germline assignment: CDR1 SNHLY and CDR2 FYNNEI. This CDR3 contains 13 residues. In nucleotides, the CDR3 is TGTGCCAGCATCCGACAGGGGGGAGATACGCAGTATTTT. Translated, it gives CASIRQGGDTQYF.

The genes are TRBV4-2 and TRBJ1-2; 8 nucleotides agree with TRBD1. CDR1 is LGHNA, CDR2 YNFKEQ, per germline. V lost 0 bases, J lost 4 bases, and 4 bases stayed unmatched. CDR3 length: 15 residues. The CDR3 DNA reads as TGTGCCAGCAGCCAAGATTCAGGGGGCGGCTATGGCTACACCTTC. Its translation: CASSQDSGGGYGYTF.

The CDR3 nucleotides read TGTGCCAGCAGTCGAAGCGCGAACACTGAAGCTTTCTTT. It codes for CASSRSANTEAFF. The chain uses TRBV14 and TRBJ1-1, with no clear D. Germline V gene sequence: CDR1 SGHDN, CDR2 FVKESK. This CDR3 region has 13 residues. V lost 6 bases and J lost 1, with 9 bases in between.

V usage is TRBV5-1 and J usage is TRBJ1-2, with 9 bases that match TRBD1. Germline CDR1 reads SGHRS; CDR2 reads YFSETQ. With V trimmed by 1 base and J by 8 bases, 12 bases remained unmatched. The CDR3 has 16 residues. CDR3 bases: TGCGCCAGCAGCTTGCAACTCGGGACAGGGAGTGGGGGCTACACCTTC. This translates into CASSLQLGTGSGGYTF.

The CDR3 DNA is TGTGCCAGCAGTGCGGGATATGACTATGGCTACACCTTC. Protein sequence: CASSAGYDYGYTF. The chain couples TRBV25-1 to TRBJ1-2; D is ambiguous. The CDR3 length is 13 residues. Germline CDR1 MGHDK, CDR2 SYGVNS. The ends were cut back, 4 bases at V and 3 bases at J, with 9 bases in the middle.

This clone appeared once. V gene TRBV3-1 (or the pseudogene TRBV3-2) combines with J gene TRBJ1-1, with D possibly TRBD1 on 5 matching bases. The CDR3 is made up of 15 amino acids. V lost 4 bases, J lost 1 base, and 13 bases lay in between. Germline lookup yields CDR1 LGHDT and CDR2 YNNKEL (reference sequence). The CDR3, as DNA: TGTGCCAGCAGCCGAACAACAGGAGCGAACACTGAAGCTTTCTTT. Translated: CASSRTTGANTEAFF.

The chain uses TRBV7-9 and TRBJ1-4; D is undetermined. Between the trimmed V and J ends, which lost 4 bases and 7 bases, there was a span of 16 bases. The length of the CDR3 is 15 residues. CDR1 SEHNR and CDR2 FQNEAQ come from the germline V gene (reference sequence). Here the CDR3 reads CASSSSLGLTEKLFF. In DNA form, the CDR3 reads TGTGCCAGCAGCTCAAGCCTGGGCCTAACTGAAAAACTGTTTTTT.

The gene calls are TRBV27 and TRBJ2-1; perhaps TRBD1 as D (5 bases). The V and J ends lost 0 bases and 4 bases respectively, with 10 bases between them. The CDR3 runs to 15 residues. Germline CDR1 and CDR2: MNHEY and SMNVEV (reference sequence). The DNA for the CDR3 is TGTGCCAGCAGTTTATCCGACAGAATGTACAATGAGCAGTTCTTC. Protein product: CASSLSDRMYNEQFF.

The V call is TRBV5-4, the J call TRBJ1-3; D is uncertain. The CDR3 spans 15 residues. Germline loops: CDR1 SGHNT, CDR2 YYREEE (reference sequence). Trimming cost V 0 bases and J 2 bases, with 9 bases left between them. The DNA of the CDR3 is TGTGCCAGCAGCTTGGGGACTAAAACTGGAAACACCATATATTTT. It specifies CASSLGTKTGNTIYF.

This clone was detected only a few times. The chain links TRBV9 to TRBJ2-2; D perhaps matches TRBD1 (6 bases). The CDR3 extends over 15 amino acids. Germline V gives CDR1 SGDLS, CDR2 YYNGEE. Trimming pared 1 base from V and 3 bases from J, leaving 10 bases between. CDR3 sequence reads: CASSVLTGDTGELFF. CDR3 in DNA: TGTGCCAGCAGCGTATTGACAGGAGACACCGGGGAGCTGTTTTTT.

V usage is TRBV24-1 and J usage is TRBJ2-2, with D hard to call. Germline CDR1 KGHDR, CDR2 SFDVKD. Trimming stripped 1 base from V and 2 bases from J, with 7 bases between. CDR3 size: 15 residues. CDR3 bases: TGTGCCACCAGTGATTTCACAGCTAACACCGGGGAGCTGTTTTTT. Translating it yields CATSDFTANTGELFF.

The chain links TRBV7-9 to TRBJ2-7, with D maybe TRBD2 (5 bases). The CDR3 is 13 residues long. V lost 8 bases and J 2 bases, leaving 13 bases between the germline ends. CDR1 is SEHNR, CDR2 FQNEAQ, per germline (reference sequence). In nucleotides, the CDR3 is TGTGCCAGCTCTAACAGCGGAACCTACGAGCAGTACTTC. This gives the protein CASSNSGTYEQYF.

The V gene is TRBV5-1, the J gene TRBJ2-3, with D maybe TRBD1 (6 bases). Germline CDR1 reads SGHRS; CDR2 reads YFSETQ. This CDR3 has 16 amino acids. V was shortened by 4 bases and J by 6 bases, with 21 bases between the two germline ends. CDR3 nucleotides: TGCGCCAGCAGCCCCACGGGACACTCTAGAGGGGATACGCAGTATTTT. Translated, it gives CASSPTGHSRGDTQYF.